These 27 T cell receptor beta chains were all obtained from the same sample, sequenced in a study of beta chain features in type 1 diabetes. The investigators reverse transcribed all of the isolated RNA, so they sequenced expressed TCRB transcripts. Only in-frame clones appear in the TCRdb table, and some are missing; sequencing was by immunoSEQ multiplex PCR. The data hold hundreds of thousands of clones, with less than 20% observed a single time. Sequenced input: naive CD4+ T cells from blood. The receptors shown here come from a man aged 18 to 29 in good health.

V usage is TRBV4-2 and J usage is TRBJ2-1; D is perhaps TRBD1 (5 bases). Looked up from germline, CDR1 is LGHNA and CDR2 is YNFKEQ. The CDR3 extends over 17 amino acids. V was shortened by 0 bases and J by 5 bases, with 17 bases between the two germline ends. The DNA for the CDR3 is TGTGCCAGCAGCCAAGATTTCGACCAGGGAAGGAACAATGAGCAGTTCTTC. Protein product: CASSQDFDQGRNNEQFF.

This clone came up a few times. The chain combines TRBV9 with TRBJ2-3; a weak D match, TRBD2 (5 bases). This CDR3 has 12 residues. Germline-derived CDR1 and CDR2 are SGDLS and YYNGEE. V lost 4 bases and J 9 bases, leaving 12 bases between the germline ends. The chain's CDR3 is CASSSVGGTQYF. CDR3 DNA sequence: TGTGCCAGCAGCTCCGTTGGCGGGACGCAGTATTTT.

This CDR3 reads CASSLRTVSSGNTIYF. For the CDR3, the DNA is TGTGCCAGCAGCTTGAGGACGGTGAGCTCTGGAAACACCATATATTTT. The rearrangement uses TRBV5-6 and TRBJ1-3, with D unclear. Germline assignment: CDR1 SGHDT and CDR2 YYEEEE. V lost 1 base, J lost 0 bases, and 11 bases lay in between. The CDR3 is 16 amino acids.

The V gene is TRBV30, the J gene TRBJ1-1; the D is unclear. This CDR3 region has 13 residues. Trimming left V 4 bases short and J 0 bases short, with 9 bases between. Germline V lookup: CDR1 GTSNPN, CDR2 SVGIG (reference sequence). The CDR3 loop reads CAWKRHLNTEAFF. CDR3 sequence (DNA): TGTGCCTGGAAGCGCCACTTGAACACTGAAGCTTTCTTT. Variable domain in full (rest from reference TRBV30 and TRBJ1-1): SQTIHQWPATLVQPVGSPLSLECTVEGTSNPNLYWYRQAAGRGLQLLFYSVGIGQISSEVPQNLSASRPQDRQFILSSKKLLLSDSGFYLCAWKRHLNTEAFFGQGTRLTVV.

This clone appeared a few times. The chain uses TRBV18 and TRBJ1-4; possibly TRBD1 for D (5 bases). CDR3 length: 13 amino acids. Germline CDR1 is KGHSH and CDR2 is LQKENI. V gave up 3 bases and J gave up 10 bases, with 12 bases separating them. The CDR3 region is CASSPDRLGKLFF. CDR3 nucleotides: TGTGCCAGCTCACCTGACAGATTGGGAAAACTGTTTTTT.

This chain connects TRBV28 to TRBJ1-1; 8 bases are a match to TRBD1. The CDR3 sequence is 15 residues long. Germline V gives CDR1 MDHEN, CDR2 SYDVKM. The V and J ends lost 5 bases and 1 base, in that order; junction bases with no gene match: 6. The CDR3 DNA reads as TGTGCCAGCAGTACCGCCGGGACAGGGAACACTGAAGCTTTCTTT. This translates into CASSTAGTGNTEAFF. The variable domain in full, completed from reference TRBV28 and TRBJ1-1, reads DVKVTQSSRYLVKRTGEKVFLECVQDMDHENMFWYRQDPGLGLRLIYFSYDVKMKEKGDIPEGYSVSREKKERFSLILESASTNQTSMYLCASSTAGTGNTEAFFGQGTRLTVV.

This clone was recorded a few times. The gene calls are TRBV30 and TRBJ2-5; D remains ambiguous. This CDR3 spans 11 amino acids. The germline CDR1 and CDR2 sequences are GTSNPN and SVGIG (reference sequence). V dropped 2 bases and J dropped 5 bases, with 6 bases sitting between them. The CDR3 coding sequence is TGTGCCTGGAGTATCCGCGAGACCCAGTACTTC. Translated, it gives CAWSIRETQYF.

The rearrangement links TRBV9 to TRBJ2-1; TRBD1 matches 8 bases. J was trimmed by 4 bases and V by 3 bases; bases with no gene match: 6. The CDR3 has 15 residues. CDR1 SGDLS and CDR2 YYNGEE come from the germline V gene. The CDR3 sequence is CASSARDRRYNEQFF. The CDR3 DNA is TGTGCCAGCAGCGCCCGGGACAGGAGGTACAATGAGCAGTTCTTC.

As DNA, the CDR3 is TGTGCCACCAGCTCCTTGGGACTAGCGGGCCTGGATTCCTACGAGCAGTACTTC. Translation gives CATSSLGLAGLDSYEQYF. The chain links TRBV15 to TRBJ2-7; 12 bases align to TRBD2. CDR3 length: 18 amino acids. CDR1 LNHNV and CDR2 YYDKDF come from the germline V gene (reference sequence). The trim removed 5 bases at V and 1 base at J, leaving 12 bases unmatched.

This clone was counted between two and nine times. The chain has TRBV4-3 and TRBJ2-1, with D perhaps matching TRBD1 (6 bases). The germline V and J ends were trimmed by 0 bases and 6 bases, with 15 bases remaining between them. The CDR3 runs to 16 residues. Germline CDR1 is LGHNA and CDR2 is YSLEER. CDR3 bases: TGCGCCAGCAGCCAAGACCCAACTGGACAGAGCAATGAGCAGTTCTTC. Its protein product is CASSQDPTGQSNEQFF.

The sample holds a few counts of this clone. The chain carries TRBV9 and TRBJ1-1; D is possibly TRBD1 (5 bases). Germline CDR1 SGDLS, CDR2 YYNGEE. V was cut by 3 bases and J by 1 base, with 22 bases left in between. The CDR3 covers 18 residues. CDR3 sequence reads: CASSGWKGRRKGNTEAFF. The CDR3 DNA is TGTGCCAGCAGCGGGTGGAAGGGGCGACGGAAAGGGAACACTGAAGCTTTCTTT.

The sample holds a few counts of this clone. The chain links TRBV7-9 to TRBJ2-4; 9 bases are a match to TRBD1. Germline lookup yields CDR1 SEHNR and CDR2 FQNEAQ (reference sequence). The CDR3 totals 16 residues. V trimming: 5 bases; J trimming: 1 base; junction bases outside the gene matches: 6. This CDR3 reads CASSAGQGYAKNIQYF. The CDR3 DNA sequence: TGTGCCAGCAGCGCTGGACAGGGGTACGCCAAAAACATTCAGTACTTC.

This clone was detected only a few times. The genes are TRBV5-1 and TRBJ2-7; D not resolved. The CDR3 is 14 residues long. Trimming shortened V by 0 bases and J by 7 bases, and 14 bases separated the two germline ends. The germline gives CDR1 SGHRS, CDR2 YFSETQ. CDR3 in amino acids: CASSLVVRFEEQYF. CDR3 in DNA: TGCGCCAGCAGCTTGGTTGTTCGGTTCGAGGAGCAGTACTTC.

The sample holds a few counts of this clone. The chain links TRBV7-2 to TRBJ2-3; 8 bases agree with TRBD2. CDR1 SGHTA and CDR2 FQGNSA come from the germline V gene. J gave up 7 bases and V 4 bases, and 10 bases lay outside the gene matches. The CDR3 length is 15 residues. The CDR3 sequence is CASSSTSGQGYTQYF. CDR3 nucleotide sequence: TGTGCCAGCAGCTCCACTAGCGGCCAGGGGTATACGCAGTATTTT.

The chain recombines TRBV10-3 with TRBJ2-1; TRBD2 agrees at 9 bases. This CDR3 region has 13 residues. V trimming: 10 bases; J trimming: 4 bases; junction bases outside the gene matches: 5. Looked up from germline, CDR1 is ENHRY and CDR2 is SYGVKD. The chain's CDR3 is CASGLARYNEQFF. The CDR3 nucleotides are TGTGCCAGTGGACTAGCGAGGTACAATGAGCAGTTCTTC.

This clone has more than one count but fewer than ten. The chain carries TRBV4-3 and TRBJ2-7; 9 nucleotides agree with TRBD1. The trim removed 3 bases at V and 1 base at J, leaving 10 bases unmatched. Germline V gene data show CDR1 as LGHNA and CDR2 as YSLEER. The CDR3 has 17 amino acids. DNA of the CDR3: TGCGCCAGCAGCCACGTATACCGGGACAGGGCATCCTACGAGCAGTACTTC. Protein product: CASSHVYRDRASYEQYF.

This chain uses TRBV27 with TRBJ2-3; TRBD2 agrees at 10 bases. The V segment lost 5 bases and the J segment 5 bases; nucleotides outside the gene matches: 10. The CDR3 is 16 residues long. Germline values: CDR1 MNHEY, CDR2 SMNVEV (reference sequence). DNA of the CDR3: TGTGCCAGCAGTAGAGCCGGACTAGCGGTTAAAGATACGCAGTATTTT. Translating it yields CASSRAGLAVKDTQYF.

The chain recombines TRBV6-1 with TRBJ2-3, with D perhaps given as TRBD1 or TRBD2 (5 bases each). The germline V gene has CDR1 MNHNS and CDR2 SASEGT. The CDR3 has 16 amino acids. V was clipped by 6 bases and J by 6 bases, with 22 bases between them. The CDR3: CASRERFGTTSDTQYF. The DNA for the CDR3 is TGTGCCAGCAGGGAAAGGTTCGGGACCACCTCGGATACGCAGTATTTT.

Concerning this clone itself: Mismatch with germline at one junction end may stem from a read error. In DNA, the CDR3 is TGTGCCAGCAGCTTAGGGGGCCTGAAGACTGAAGCTTTCTTT. Its protein is CASSLGGLKTEAFF. J is TRBJ1-1 and V is TRBV5-4, with 7 bases that match TRBD1. From germline, CDR1 is SGHNT and CDR2 YYREEE (reference sequence). This CDR3 is built from 14 residues.

This clone turned up a few times. The rearrangement links TRBV11-2 to TRBJ2-1, with a possible D match to TRBD1 (6 bases). CDR1 SGHAT and CDR2 FQNNGV come from the germline V gene. Between the trimmed V and J ends, which lost 0 bases and 2 bases, there was a span of 14 bases. CDR3 length: 17 amino acids. CDR3 region: CASSLDRNEGAYNEQFF. The CDR3 DNA reads as TGTGCCAGCAGCTTAGATCGAAACGAGGGGGCCTACAATGAGCAGTTCTTC.

The chain is built from TRBV5-1 and TRBJ1-1, with TRBD1 matching 9 bases. The V gene end was trimmed by 0 bases and the J gene end by 5 bases; junction bases not matched to a gene: 5. The CDR3 covers 15 residues. Germline V CDR1 and CDR2: SGHRS, YFSETQ. This CDR3 is CASSLGTGASTEAFF. CDR3 DNA sequence: TGCGCCAGCAGCTTGGGGACAGGGGCGAGTACTGAAGCTTTCTTT.

This clone was detected only a few times. The chain has TRBV7-2 and TRBJ2-4; possibly TRBD2 for D (5 bases). Germline V gene sequence: CDR1 SGHTA, CDR2 FQGNSA. Trimming pared 1 base from V and 6 bases from J, leaving 13 bases between. The CDR3 covers 15 residues. The CDR3 bases are TGTGCCAGCAGCTTAGTGCAGGAAAGCGGAAACATTCAGTACTTC. As protein: CASSLVQESGNIQYF.

The V gene is TRBV12-5, the J gene TRBJ1-1, with 7 bases that match TRBD1. This CDR3 is built from 15 residues. The V segment lost 1 base and the J segment 3 bases; nucleotides outside the gene matches: 5. Germline V gene data show CDR1 as LGHNT and CDR2 as FRNRAP. The CDR3 DNA reads TGTGCTAGTGGTTTGGGCCAGGGGGGTGACACTGAAGCTTTCTTT. It yields the protein CASGLGQGGDTEAFF.

At least ten counts were recorded for this clone. This chain uses TRBV28 with TRBJ2-4, with 9 bases aligning to TRBD1. Germline V gene data show CDR1 as MDHEN and CDR2 as SYDVKM. The ends lost 4 bases at V and 15 bases at J; junction bases unmatched: 4. This CDR3 is built from 11 residues. DNA for the CDR3: TGTGCCAGCAGTTCGGACAGGGGAAGGTACTTC. This translates into CASSSDRGRYF.

The chain uses TRBV7-2 and TRBJ2-1, with D hard to call. The CDR3 covers 13 residues. Germline CDR1 SGHTA, CDR2 FQGNSA. Trimming took off 2 bases at V and 8 bases at J, with 10 bases between the two ends. CDR3 nucleotide sequence: TGTGCCAGCAGCTTAACCGGAGACTATGAGCAGTTCTTC. Translated, it gives CASSLTGDYEQFF.

This chain connects TRBV29-1 to TRBJ2-7; D ambiguous. Germline CDR1 reads SQVTM; CDR2 reads ANQGSEA. CDR3 size: 14 residues. The V end was cut by 1 base, the J end by 2 bases, with 12 bases between. The CDR3 is CSVEVNLQTYEQYF. The CDR3 DNA reads TGCAGCGTTGAAGTCAACCTTCAGACCTACGAGCAGTACTTC.

In its sample, this clone was seen a few times. This rearrangement joins TRBV20-1 to TRBJ2-4, with 7 bases matching TRBD1. Germline assignment: CDR1 DFQATT and CDR2 SNEGSKA (reference sequence). The CDR3 is 11 residues long. V gave up 6 bases and J gave up 9 bases; unmatched junction bases: 5. For the CDR3, the DNA is TGCAGTGCCCGGACAGGTGGCATTCAGTACTTC. This codes for CSARTGGIQYF.